This T cell receptor beta chain comes out of a study of blood T cells in healthy people across ages. Overall study results and limits: Naive T cell percentage strongly correlated with TCR beta diversity.

This CDR3 comprises 15 residues. Trimming left V 1 base short and J 1 base short, with 10 bases between. The germline gives CDR1 SGHDN, CDR2 FVKESK. This clonotype appeared a few times. The antigen is not known. With a J-beta primer mix and a sample-barcoded 5' primer, a second PCR ran about 6 to 11 cycles. Samples each returned at least 3 million CDR3-containing paired-end reads. TCRdb analysed the 5' RACE reads with MiXCR anew, one entry per CDR3 protein. Found here are 1 million or so distinct CDR3 sequences, 20% to 25% of them singletons; the top ten hold 0.65% to 0.75%. The sample was also reused in another study, on T cells of mothers and their children. That work states: Versus unrelated pairs, overlap was slightly higher in related mother-child pairs, without reaching significance.

Material: blood. The V call is TRBV14, the J call TRBJ1-1; D ambiguous. This TCR was recovered from a girl aged 2 to 10 in good health. For the CDR3, the DNA is TGTGCCAGCAGCCAAGTCCATTTAGCGAACACTGAAGCTTTCTTT. This encodes CASSQVHLANTEAFF.